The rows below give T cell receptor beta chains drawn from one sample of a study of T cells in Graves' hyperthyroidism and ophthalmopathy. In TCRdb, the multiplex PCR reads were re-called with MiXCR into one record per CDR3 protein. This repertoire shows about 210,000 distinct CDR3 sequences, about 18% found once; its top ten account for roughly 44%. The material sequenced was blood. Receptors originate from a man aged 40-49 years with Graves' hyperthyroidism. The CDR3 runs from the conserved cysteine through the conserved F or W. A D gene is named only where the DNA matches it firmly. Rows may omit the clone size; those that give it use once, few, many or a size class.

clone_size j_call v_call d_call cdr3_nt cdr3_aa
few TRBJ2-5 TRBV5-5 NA TGTGCCAGCAGCTTGGAATGGTACCAAGCGACCCAGTACTTC CASSLEWYQATQYF
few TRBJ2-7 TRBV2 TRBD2 TGTGCCAGCACGCGGGACTACATCTACGAGCAGTACTTC CASTRDYIYEQYF
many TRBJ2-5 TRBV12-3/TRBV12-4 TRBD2 TGTGCCAGCAGAACTACACCTTTAGCGGGGGGCAACGTAGAGACCCAGTACTTC CASRTTPLAGGNVETQYF
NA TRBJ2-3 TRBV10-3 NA TGTGCCATCAGTGGGATGCAAGGACCAGATACGCAGTATTTT CAISGMQGPDTQYF
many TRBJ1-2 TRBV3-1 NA TGTGCCAGCAGCCAAGATCTCTCGGTGTATGGCTACACCTTC CASSQDLSVYGYTF
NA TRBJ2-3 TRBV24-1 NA TGTGCCACCAGTGATACGGCATACACAGATACGCAGTATTTT CATSDTAYTDTQYF
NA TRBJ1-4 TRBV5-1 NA TGCGCCAGCAGCACCACAGGGACGGATGGTGAAAAACTGTTTTTT CASSTTGTDGEKLFF
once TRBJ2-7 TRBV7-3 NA TGTGCCAGCAGCTTAATGGGTGAGCAGTACTTC CASSLMGEQYF
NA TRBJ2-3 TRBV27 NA TGTGCCAGCAGTTCCAGTAGGGGAGGTACGCAGTATTTT CASSSSRGGTQYF
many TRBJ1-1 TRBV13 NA TGTGCCAGCAGCTTAGGCATGAACACTGAAGCTTTCTTT CASSLGMNTEAFF
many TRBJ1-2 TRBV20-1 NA TGCAGTGCTAGAGCTAGAGACAGCGGTAACTATGGCTACACCTTC CSARARDSGNYGYTF
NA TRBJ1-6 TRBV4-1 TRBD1 TGCGCCAGCAGCCAAATTATCAGGGGGCGTCTCCACTTT CASSQIIRGRLHF
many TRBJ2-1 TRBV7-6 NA TGTGCCAGCAGCTTAGGGGGGATTCACAATGAGCAGTTCTTC CASSLGGIHNEQFF
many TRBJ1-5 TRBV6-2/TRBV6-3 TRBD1 TGTGCCAGCGGCCGCGACAGGGGTGTGAATCAGCCCCAGCATTTT CASGRDRGVNQPQHF
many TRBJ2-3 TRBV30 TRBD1 TGTGCCTGGGGAACAGGGACAGGGGGCCCGACAGATACGCAGTATTTT CAWGTGTGGPTDTQYF
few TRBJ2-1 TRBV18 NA TGTGCCAGCTCACCACTAGCAAGCTCCTACAATGAGCAGTTCTTC CASSPLASSYNEQFF
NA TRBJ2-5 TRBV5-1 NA TGCGCCAGCAGCTTTTTAAACAGACAAGAGACCCAGTACTTC CASSFLNRQETQYF
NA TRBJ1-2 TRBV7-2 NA TGTGCCAGCAGCTTAGCGATCGGAGACTATGGCTACACCTTC CASSLAIGDYGYTF
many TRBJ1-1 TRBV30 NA TGTGCCTGGAGTATGTCAGGGTATCGGGAAGCTTTCTTT CAWSMSGYREAFF
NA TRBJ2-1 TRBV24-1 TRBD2 TGTGCCACCAGTGGGGGCCTAGCGGTACAAGATTATGAGCAGTTCTTC CATSGGLAVQDYEQFF
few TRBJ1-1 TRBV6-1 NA TGTGCCAGCAGTTTACAGCCGAACACTGAAGCTTTCTTT CASSLQPNTEAFF
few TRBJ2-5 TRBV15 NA TGTGCCACCAGCAGAGTGGGTAGAGAGACCCAGTACTTC CATSRVGRETQYF
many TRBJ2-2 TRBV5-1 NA TGCGCCAGCAGCTTTCGGACAGACACCGGGGAGCTGTTTTTT CASSFRTDTGELFF
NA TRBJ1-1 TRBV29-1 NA TGCAGCGTTGGGGCTCGGAACACTGAAGCTTTCTTT CSVGARNTEAFF
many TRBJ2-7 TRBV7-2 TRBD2 TGTGCCAGCAGCCCGAAGGGGGGACTAGCGGGGTGGGGACTCGAGCAGTACTTC CASSPKGGLAGWGLEQYF
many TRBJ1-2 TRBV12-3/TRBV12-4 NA TGTGCCAGCAGTTCACGGTTTTCTTATGGCTACACCTTC CASSSRFSYGYTF
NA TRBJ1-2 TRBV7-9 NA TGTGCCAGCAGCTTTTCCGTCGGCTACACCTTC CASSFSVGYTF
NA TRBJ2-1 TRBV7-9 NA TGTGCCAGCAGCTTAGAGAACCACAATGAGCAGTTCTTC CASSLENHNEQFF
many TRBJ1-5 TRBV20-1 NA TGCAGTGCTAGAGATCGGCGAGGAAACCAGCCCCAGCATTTT CSARDRRGNQPQHF
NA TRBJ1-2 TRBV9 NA TGTGCCAGCACCACCCGTCCGGGAGGCTATGGCTACACCTTC CASTTRPGGYGYTF
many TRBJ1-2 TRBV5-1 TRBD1 TGCGCCAGCAGCCCATCGACAGGGTGGAACTATGGCTACACCTTC CASSPSTGWNYGYTF
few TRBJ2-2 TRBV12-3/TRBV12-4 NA TGTGCCAGCAGCGTAGCCGAGGGGGGAAACACCGGGGAGCTGTTTTTT CASSVAEGGNTGELFF
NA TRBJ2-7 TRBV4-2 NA TGTGCCAGCAGCCTATCCCCAGAATCCTACGAGCAGTACTTC CASSLSPESYEQYF
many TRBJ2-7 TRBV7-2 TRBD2 TGTGCCAGCAGCTTAGCTGGCGGGGGGCCCATCTACGAGCAGTACTTC CASSLAGGGPIYEQYF
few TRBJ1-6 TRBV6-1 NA TGTGCCACCCTGGGGGTGTTTAATTCACCCCTCCACTTT CATLGVFNSPLHF
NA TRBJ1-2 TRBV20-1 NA TGCAGTACTAGTCGGGCGGAGTTAGCTAACTATGGCTACACCTTC CSTSRAELANYGYTF
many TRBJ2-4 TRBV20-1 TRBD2 TGCAGTGCTCCTACTAGCGGGGGCCGTTCGGGCATTCAGTACTTC CSAPTSGGRSGIQYF
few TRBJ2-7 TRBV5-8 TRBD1 TGTGCCAGCAGCAACCGACAGGGGGGTTACGAGCAGTACTTC CASSNRQGGYEQYF
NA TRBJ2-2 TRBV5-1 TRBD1 TGCGCCAGCAGCTGGAGACAGGGGGCGGACGGGGAGCTGTTTTTT CASSWRQGADGELFF